Listed here is a single TCR beta chain. Patients at the Seattle site were enrolled during active infection and followed longitudinally. Data came from immunoSEQ multiplex PCR; TCRdb stores just in-frame clones and leaves some out. Of roughly 410,000 clones in the sample, approximately 90% were seen once. The V gene lost 0 bases and the J gene lost 4 bases, with 18 bases spanning the gap. Germline V lookup: CDR1 LGHNA, CDR2 YSLEER. This CDR3 contains 17 residues. The source of the sample is a study of blood T cell repertoires in COVID-19. Overall study context: Acute-phase and convalescent COVID-19 samples originated in the United States, Italy and Spain. T cells, B-cell-depleted T cells, or PBMCs provided the cDNA or gDNA that served as material.

This TCR derives from a woman aged 40 to 49 with COVID-19, enrolled during active disease. This rearrangement joins TRBV4-3 to TRBJ1-2, with TRBD1 as a possible D gene (5 bases). Material: peripheral blood. The CDR3: CASSQDFGRGNVYGYTF. Written as DNA, the CDR3 is TGCGCCAGCAGCCAAGACTTCGGCCGGGGGAACGTCTATGGCTACACCTTC.